This T cell receptor (beta chain) was captured in a study of T cell responses to AZD1222 COVID-19 vaccine. This CDR3 has 13 amino acids. V shed 6 bases and J shed 1 base, with 9 bases lying between them. In germline, CDR1 is SGHDN, CDR2 FVKESK. Sequenced by immunoSEQ multiplex PCR; TCRdb stores in-frame clones only, minus some. This sample carries some 81,000 clones, 70% to 90% of them seen once, and the ten largest clones take 5.6%. Sequencing was performed on peripheral blood, taken 28 days after the second AZD1222 dose. The rearrangement uses TRBV14 and TRBJ1-1, with D unresolved. This sequence originates from an adult who received the AZD1222 COVID-19 vaccine. CDR3 protein: CASRTTGNTEAFF. The CDR3 coding sequence is TGTGCCAGCAGAACTACGGGGAACACTGAAGCTTTCTTT.